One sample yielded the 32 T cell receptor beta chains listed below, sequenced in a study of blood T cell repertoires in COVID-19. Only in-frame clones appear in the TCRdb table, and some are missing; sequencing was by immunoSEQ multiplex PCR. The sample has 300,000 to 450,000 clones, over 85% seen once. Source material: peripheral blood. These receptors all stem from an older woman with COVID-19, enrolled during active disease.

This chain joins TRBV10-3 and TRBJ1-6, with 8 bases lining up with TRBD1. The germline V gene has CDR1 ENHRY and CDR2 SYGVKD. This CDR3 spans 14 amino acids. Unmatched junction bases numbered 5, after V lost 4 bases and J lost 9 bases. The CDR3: CAISATGTGSPLHF. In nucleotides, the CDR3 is TGTGCCATCAGTGCTACCGGGACAGGTTCACCCCTCCACTTT.

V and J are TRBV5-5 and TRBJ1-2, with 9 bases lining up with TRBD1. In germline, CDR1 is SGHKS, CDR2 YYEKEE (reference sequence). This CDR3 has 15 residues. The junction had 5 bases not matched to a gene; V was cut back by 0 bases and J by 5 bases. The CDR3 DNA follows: TGTGCCAGCAGCTTGGGATCCGGGACAGGGTATGGCTACACCTTC. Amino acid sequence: CASSLGSGTGYGYTF. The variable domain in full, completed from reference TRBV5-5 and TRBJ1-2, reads DAGVTQSPTHLIKTRGQQVTLRCSPISGHKSVSWYQQVLGQGPQFIFQYYEKEERGRGNFPDRFSARQFPNYSSELNVNALLLGDSALYLCASSLGSGTGYGYTFGSGTRLTVV.

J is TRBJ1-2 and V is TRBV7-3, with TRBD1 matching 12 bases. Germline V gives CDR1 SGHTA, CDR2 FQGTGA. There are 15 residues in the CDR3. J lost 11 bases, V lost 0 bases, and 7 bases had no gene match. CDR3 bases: TGTGCCAGCAGCTTAACTCACGGGACAGGGGGCGAATACACCTTC. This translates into CASSLTHGTGGEYTF.

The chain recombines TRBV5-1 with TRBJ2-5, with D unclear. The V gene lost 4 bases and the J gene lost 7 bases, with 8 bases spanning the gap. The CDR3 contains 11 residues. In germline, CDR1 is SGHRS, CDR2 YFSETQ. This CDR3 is CASSNEWTQYF. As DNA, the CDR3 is TGCGCCAGCAGCAATGAGTGGACCCAGTACTTC.

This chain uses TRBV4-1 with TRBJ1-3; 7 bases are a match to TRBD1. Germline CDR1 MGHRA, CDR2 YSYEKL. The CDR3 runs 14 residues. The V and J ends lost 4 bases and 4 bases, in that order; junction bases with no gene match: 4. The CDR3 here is CASSRGTEGNTIYF. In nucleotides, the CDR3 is TGCGCCAGCAGCCGTGGGACAGAAGGAAACACCATATATTTT.

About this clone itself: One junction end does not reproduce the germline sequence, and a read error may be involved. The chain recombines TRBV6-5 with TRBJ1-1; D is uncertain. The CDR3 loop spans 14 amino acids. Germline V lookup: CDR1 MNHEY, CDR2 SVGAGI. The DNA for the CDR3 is TGTGCCAGCAGTTACAATGGGCAGAACACTGAAACTTTCTTT. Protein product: CASSYNGQNTETFF.

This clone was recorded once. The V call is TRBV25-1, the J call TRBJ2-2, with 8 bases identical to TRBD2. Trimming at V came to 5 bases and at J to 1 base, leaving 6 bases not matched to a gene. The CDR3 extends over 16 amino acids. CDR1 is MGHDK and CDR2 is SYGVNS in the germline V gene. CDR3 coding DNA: TGTGCCAGCAGTTACGGGGGGGCCTGGAACACCGGGGAGCTGTTTTTT. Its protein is CASSYGGAWNTGELFF.

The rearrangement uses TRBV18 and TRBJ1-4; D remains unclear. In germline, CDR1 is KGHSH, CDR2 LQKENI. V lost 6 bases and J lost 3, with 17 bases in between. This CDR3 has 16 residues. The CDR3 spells CASSLRSATANEKLFF. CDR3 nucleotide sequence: TGTGCCAGCTCCCTACGGAGCGCAACGGCTAATGAAAAACTGTTTTTT. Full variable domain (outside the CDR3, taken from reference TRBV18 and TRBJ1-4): NAGVMQNPRHLVRRRGQEARLRCSPMKGHSHVYWYRQLPEEGLKFMVYLQKENIIDESGMPKERFSAEFPKEGPSILRIQQVVRGDSAAYFCASSLRSATANEKLFFGSGTQLSVL.

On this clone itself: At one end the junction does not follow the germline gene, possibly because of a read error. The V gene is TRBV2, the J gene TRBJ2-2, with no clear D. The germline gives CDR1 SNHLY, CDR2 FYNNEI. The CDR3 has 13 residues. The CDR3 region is CASSELNIGELFF. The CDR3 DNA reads TGTGCCAGCAGTGAACTCAACATCGGGGAGCTGTTTTTT.

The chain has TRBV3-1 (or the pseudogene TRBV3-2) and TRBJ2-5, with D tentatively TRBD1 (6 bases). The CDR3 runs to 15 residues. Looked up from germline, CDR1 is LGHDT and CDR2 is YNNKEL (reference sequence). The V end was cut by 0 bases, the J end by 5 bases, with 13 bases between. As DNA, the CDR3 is TGTGCCAGCAGCCAAGATACCGACAGGTGGGAGACCCAGTACTTC. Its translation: CASSQDTDRWETQYF.

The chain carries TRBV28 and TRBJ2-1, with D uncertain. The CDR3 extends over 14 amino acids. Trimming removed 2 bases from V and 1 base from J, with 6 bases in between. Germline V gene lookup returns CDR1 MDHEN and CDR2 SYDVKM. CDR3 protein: CASSLPGSYNEQFF. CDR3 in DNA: TGTGCCAGCAGTTTACCCGGTTCCTACAATGAGCAGTTCTTC.

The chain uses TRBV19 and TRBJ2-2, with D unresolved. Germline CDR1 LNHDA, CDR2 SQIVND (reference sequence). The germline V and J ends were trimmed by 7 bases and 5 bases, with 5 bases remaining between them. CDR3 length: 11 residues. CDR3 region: CASTDTGELFF. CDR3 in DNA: TGTGCCAGTACAGATACCGGGGAGCTGTTTTTT.

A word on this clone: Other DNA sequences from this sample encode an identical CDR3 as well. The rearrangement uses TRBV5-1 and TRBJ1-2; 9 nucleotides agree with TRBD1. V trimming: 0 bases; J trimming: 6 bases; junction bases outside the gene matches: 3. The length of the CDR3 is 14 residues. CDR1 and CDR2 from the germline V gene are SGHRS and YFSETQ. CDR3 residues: CASSLDRGLDGYTF. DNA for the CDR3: TGCGCCAGCAGCTTGGACAGGGGGCTTGATGGCTACACCTTC.

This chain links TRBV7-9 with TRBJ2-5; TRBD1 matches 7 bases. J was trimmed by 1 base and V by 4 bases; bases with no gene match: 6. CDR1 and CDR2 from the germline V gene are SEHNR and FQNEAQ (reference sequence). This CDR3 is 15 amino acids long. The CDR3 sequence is CASSSQGQPQETQYF. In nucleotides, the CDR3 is TGTGCCAGCAGCTCCCAGGGACAGCCCCAAGAGACCCAGTACTTC.

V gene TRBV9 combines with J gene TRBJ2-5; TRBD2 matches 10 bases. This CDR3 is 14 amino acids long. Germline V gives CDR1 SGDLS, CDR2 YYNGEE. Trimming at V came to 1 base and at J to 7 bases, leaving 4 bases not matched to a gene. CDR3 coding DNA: TGTGCCAGCAGCGTAACTAGCGGGGTGGGGACCCAGTACTTC. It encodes CASSVTSGVGTQYF.

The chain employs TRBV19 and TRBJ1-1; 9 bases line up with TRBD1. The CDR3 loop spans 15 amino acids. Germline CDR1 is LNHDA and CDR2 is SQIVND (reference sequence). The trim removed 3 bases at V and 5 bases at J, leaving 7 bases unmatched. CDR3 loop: CASSILQGANTEAFF. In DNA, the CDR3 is TGTGCCAGTAGTATTTTACAGGGGGCGAATACTGAAGCTTTCTTT. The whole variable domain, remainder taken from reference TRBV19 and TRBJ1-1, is DGGITQSPKYLFRKEGQNVTLSCEQNLNHDAMYWYRQDPGQGLRLIYYSQIVNDFQKGDIAEGYSVSREKKESFPLTVTSAQKNPTAFYLCASSILQGANTEAFFGQGTRLTVV.

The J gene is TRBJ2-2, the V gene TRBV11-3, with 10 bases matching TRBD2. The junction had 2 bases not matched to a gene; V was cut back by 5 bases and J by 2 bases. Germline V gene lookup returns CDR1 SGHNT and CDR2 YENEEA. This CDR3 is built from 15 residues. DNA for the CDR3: TGTGCCAGCAGCCGACTAGCGGGTAACACCGGGGAGCTGTTTTTT. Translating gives CASSRLAGNTGELFF.

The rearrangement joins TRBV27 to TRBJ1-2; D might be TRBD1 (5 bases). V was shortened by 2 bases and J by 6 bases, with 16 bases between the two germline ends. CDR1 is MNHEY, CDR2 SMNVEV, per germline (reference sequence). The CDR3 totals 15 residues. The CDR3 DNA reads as TGTGCCAGCAGTTTAAGGTCCGGGGGTCCGAATGGCTACACCTTC. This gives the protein CASSLRSGGPNGYTF.

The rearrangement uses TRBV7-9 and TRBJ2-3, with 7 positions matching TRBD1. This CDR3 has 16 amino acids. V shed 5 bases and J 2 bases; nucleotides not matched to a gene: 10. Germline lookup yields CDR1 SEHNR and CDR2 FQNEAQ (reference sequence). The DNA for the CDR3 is TGTGCCAGCAGCCCCAGACAGGGTCCAGACACAGATACGCAGTATTTT. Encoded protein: CASSPRQGPDTDTQYF.

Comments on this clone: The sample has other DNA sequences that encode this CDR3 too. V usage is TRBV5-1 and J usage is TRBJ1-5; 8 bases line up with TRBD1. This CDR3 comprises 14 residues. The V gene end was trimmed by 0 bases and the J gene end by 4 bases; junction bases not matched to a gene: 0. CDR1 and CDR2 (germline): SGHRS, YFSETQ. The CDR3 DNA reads TGCGCCAGCAGCTTGGGGACAGGGAATCAGCCCCAGCATTTT. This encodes CASSLGTGNQPQHF.

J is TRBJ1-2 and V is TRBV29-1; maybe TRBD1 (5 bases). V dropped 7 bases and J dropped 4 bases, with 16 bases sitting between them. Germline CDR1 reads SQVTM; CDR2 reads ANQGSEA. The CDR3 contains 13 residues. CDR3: CSGPNRGVYGYTF. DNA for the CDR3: TGCAGCGGTCCGAATCGGGGGGTCTATGGCTACACCTTC.

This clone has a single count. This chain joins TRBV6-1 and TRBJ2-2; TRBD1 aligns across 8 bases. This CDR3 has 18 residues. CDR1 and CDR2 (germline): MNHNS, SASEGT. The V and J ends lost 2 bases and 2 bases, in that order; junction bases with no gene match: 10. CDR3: CASSEYEDRGYNTGELFF. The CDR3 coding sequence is TGTGCCAGCAGTGAATACGAAGACAGGGGATATAACACCGGGGAGCTGTTTTTT.

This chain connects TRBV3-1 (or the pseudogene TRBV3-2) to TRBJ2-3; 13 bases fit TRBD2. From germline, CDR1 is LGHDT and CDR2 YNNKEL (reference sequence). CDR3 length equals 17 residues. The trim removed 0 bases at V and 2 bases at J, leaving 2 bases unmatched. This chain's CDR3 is CASSQEGLAGNTDTQYF. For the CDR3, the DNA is TGTGCCAGCAGCCAAGAGGGACTAGCGGGAAACACAGATACGCAGTATTTT.

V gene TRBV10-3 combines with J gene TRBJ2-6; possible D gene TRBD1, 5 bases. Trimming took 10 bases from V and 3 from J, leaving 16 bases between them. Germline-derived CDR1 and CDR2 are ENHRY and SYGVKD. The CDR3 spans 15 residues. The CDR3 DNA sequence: TGTGCCACCTCCCGGACATCTAGTGGGGCCAACGTCCTGACTTTC. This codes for CATSRTSSGANVLTF.

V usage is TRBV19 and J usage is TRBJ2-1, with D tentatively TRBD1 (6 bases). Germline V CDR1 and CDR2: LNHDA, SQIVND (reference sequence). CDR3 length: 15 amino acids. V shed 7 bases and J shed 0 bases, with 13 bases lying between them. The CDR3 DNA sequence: TGTGCCAGTAACCCTCAGGGGAGCTCCTACAATGAGCAGTTCTTC. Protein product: CASNPQGSSYNEQFF.

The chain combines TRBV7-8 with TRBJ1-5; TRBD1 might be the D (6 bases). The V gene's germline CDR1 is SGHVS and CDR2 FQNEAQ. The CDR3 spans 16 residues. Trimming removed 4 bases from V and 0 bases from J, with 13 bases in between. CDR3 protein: CASSSRAGVSNQPQHF. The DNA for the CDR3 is TGTGCCAGCAGCTCCCGTGCAGGGGTTAGCAATCAGCCCCAGCATTTT.

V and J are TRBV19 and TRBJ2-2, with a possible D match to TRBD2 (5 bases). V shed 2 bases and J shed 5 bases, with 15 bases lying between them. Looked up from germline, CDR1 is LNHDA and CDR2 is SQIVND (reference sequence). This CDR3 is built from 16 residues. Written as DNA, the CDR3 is TGTGCCAGTAGTATACTCGGGAACTCGGGAACCGGGGAGCTGTTTTTT. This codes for CASSILGNSGTGELFF.

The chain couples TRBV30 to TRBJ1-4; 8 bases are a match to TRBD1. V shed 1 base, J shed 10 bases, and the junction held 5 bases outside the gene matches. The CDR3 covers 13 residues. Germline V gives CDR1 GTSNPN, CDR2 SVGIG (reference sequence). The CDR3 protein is CAWSAQGVGKLFF. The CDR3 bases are TGTGCCTGGAGTGCACAGGGGGTTGGAAAACTGTTTTTT.

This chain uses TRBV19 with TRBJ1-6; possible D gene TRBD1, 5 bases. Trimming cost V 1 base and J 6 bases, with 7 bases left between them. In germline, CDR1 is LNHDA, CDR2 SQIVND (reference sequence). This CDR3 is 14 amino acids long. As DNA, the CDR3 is TGTGCCAGTAGTATAGGACAGACTAATTCACCCCTCCACTTT. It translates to CASSIGQTNSPLHF.

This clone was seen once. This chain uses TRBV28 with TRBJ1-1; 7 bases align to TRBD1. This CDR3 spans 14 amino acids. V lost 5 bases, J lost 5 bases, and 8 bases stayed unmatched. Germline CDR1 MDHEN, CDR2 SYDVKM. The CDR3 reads CASSRTGLWTEAFF. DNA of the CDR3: TGTGCCAGCAGTCGGACAGGTCTGTGGACTGAAGCTTTCTTT.

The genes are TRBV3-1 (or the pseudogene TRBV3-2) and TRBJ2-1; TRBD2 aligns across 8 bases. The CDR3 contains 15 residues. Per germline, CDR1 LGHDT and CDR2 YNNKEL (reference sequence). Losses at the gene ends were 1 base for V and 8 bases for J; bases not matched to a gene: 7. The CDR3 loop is CASSQGRGGGYEQFF. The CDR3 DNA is TGTGCCAGCAGCCAAGGCCGGGGGGGCGGATATGAGCAGTTCTTC.

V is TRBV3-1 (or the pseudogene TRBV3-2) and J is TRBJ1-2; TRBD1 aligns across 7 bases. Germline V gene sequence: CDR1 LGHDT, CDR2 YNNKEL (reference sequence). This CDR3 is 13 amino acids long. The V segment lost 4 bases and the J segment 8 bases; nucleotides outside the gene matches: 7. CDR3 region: CASSPQGGGGYTF. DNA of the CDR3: TGTGCCAGCAGCCCGCAGGGGGGCGGGGGCTACACCTTC.